A single sample is the source of the 5 T cell receptor beta chains below, sequenced in a study of T cell changes during pregnancy in multiple sclerosis (dated by TCRdb to about 2019). Preparation of the library involved the immunoSEQ multiplex PCR assay. The table was pulled from immuneACCESS by TCRdb, which kept in-frame rearrangements only. Such tables lose some clones; where checked, under half of the loss comes from unresolved V genes, and the rest has no known cause. The sample has roughly 110,000 clones on record, around nine tenths of them singletons. The top ten constitute 1.5% of the sample. Sequencing used peripheral blood, obtained in the third trimester of pregnancy. These receptors were obtained from a female donor with multiple sclerosis, enrolled in a pregnancy study.

The J gene is TRBJ1-1, the V gene TRBV5-1; 9 nucleotides align to TRBD1. Losses at the gene ends were 2 bases for V and 5 bases for J; bases not matched to a gene: 7. The CDR3 spans 15 residues. The germline V gene has CDR1 SGHRS and CDR2 YFSETQ. The CDR3 is CASSLGTGRGTEAFF. DNA of the CDR3: TGCGCCAGCAGCTTAGGGACAGGGAGAGGGACTGAAGCTTTCTTT.

V gene TRBV15 combines with J gene TRBJ1-5; D gene uncertain. Germline V CDR1 and CDR2: LNHNV, YYDKDF (reference sequence). Trimming stripped 1 base from V and 0 bases from J, with 7 bases between. The CDR3 sequence is 15 residues long. CDR3 nucleotides: TGTGCCACCAGCAGAGGGCCGTATAGCAATCAGCCCCAGCATTTT. Translation gives CATSRGPYSNQPQHF.

CDR3 amino acids: CASSLKATNTEAFF. The CDR3 region has the DNA TGTGCCAGCAGCTTAAAAGCCACGAACACTGAAGCTTTCTTT. J is TRBJ1-1 and V is TRBV7-9; D ambiguous. This CDR3 has 14 amino acids. The V end lost 2 bases, the J end lost 1 base, and 8 bases lay between the germline ends. The germline V gene encodes CDR1 SEHNR and CDR2 FQNEAQ (reference sequence).

Turning to this clone: Within the sample, other DNA sequences also encode this same CDR3. The rearrangement links TRBV5-1 to TRBJ2-7; D is uncertain. Trimming cost V 5 bases and J 0 bases, with 6 bases left between them. Per the germline V gene, CDR1 is SGHRS and CDR2 is YFSETQ. The CDR3 loop spans 12 amino acids. CDR3 coding DNA: TGCGCCAGCAGTAGTGGCTCCTACGAGCAGTACTTC. It specifies CASSSGSYEQYF.

This chain connects TRBV5-1 to TRBJ2-2; 10 nucleotides agree with TRBD1. Germline V CDR1 and CDR2: SGHRS, YFSETQ. This CDR3 has 18 amino acids. The trim removed 2 bases at V and 2 bases at J, leaving 9 bases unmatched. DNA of the CDR3: TGCGCCAGCAGCTTCCAACCGACAGGGGGCTTAAACACCGGGGAGCTGTTTTTT. Translating gives CASSFQPTGGLNTGELFF.